These T cell receptor beta chains were read from a single sample in a study of blood T cell repertoires in COVID-19. Profiled with immunoSEQ multiplex PCR; TCRdb holds only in-frame clones, not every one. Altogether roughly 140,000 clones are present, 81% being singletons, with the ten largest covering approximately 8.2%. Input material: peripheral blood. Receptor source: a human donor in a cohort sampled during active COVID-19. Both conserved end residues are part of each CDR3. A D gene is named only where the DNA matches it firmly. Not every row has a clone size; where given, it reads once, few, many or a size class.

J: TRBJ2-2
size: .
D: .
V: TRBV7-2
DNA: TGTGCCAGCAGCATTAGCGAGTACACCGGGGAGCTGTTTTTT
CDR3: CASSISEYTGELFF

J: TRBJ2-7
size: .
D: TRBD1
V: TRBV6-5
DNA: TGTGCCAGCAAACGGGACAGGGGGCTCTACGAGCAGTACTTC
CDR3: CASKRDRGLYEQYF

J: TRBJ2-3
size: .
D: TRBD2
V: TRBV18
DNA: TGTGCCAGCTCACCAGGACTAGCGGGAGACGGTACGCAGTATTTT
CDR3: CASSPGLAGDGTQYF

J: TRBJ2-3
size: .
D: .
V: TRBV5-4
DNA: TGTGCCAGCAGCTTATCCCTAGCGAAGAGCACAGATACGCAGTATTTT
CDR3: CASSLSLAKSTDTQYF

J: TRBJ2-7
size: .
D: .
V: TRBV7-2
DNA: TGTGCCAGCAGCTTAGGGGGACTCCTCGGCTACGAGCAGTACTTC
CDR3: CASSLGGLLGYEQYF

J: TRBJ1-5
size: once
D: .
V: TRBV29-1
DNA: TGCAGCGTTGGGCCAGGCGGGGATCAGCCCCAGCATTTT
CDR3: CSVGPGGDQPQHF

J: TRBJ2-1
size: .
D: .
V: TRBV4-3
DNA: TGCGCCAGCAGCCAAGATCCCGCGGGACCCCTCAGCTCCTACAATGAGCAGTTCTTC
CDR3: CASSQDPAGPLSSYNEQFF

J: TRBJ2-7
size: .
D: .
V: TRBV5-6
DNA: TGTGCCAGCAGCCCGGGACTTTCCCGCTCCTACGAGCAGTACTTC
CDR3: CASSPGLSRSYEQYF

J: TRBJ2-2
size: few
D: TRBD2
V: TRBV4-1
DNA: TGCGCCAGCAGCCCGAGGACTAGCGGGAGAACCGGGGAGCTGTTTTTT
CDR3: CASSPRTSGRTGELFF

J: TRBJ2-7
size: .
D: TRBD1
V: TRBV28
DNA: TGTGCCAGCAGCCCCGGCGGGACAGGCGTAACCTACGAGCAGTACTTC
CDR3: CASSPGGTGVTYEQYF

J: TRBJ2-1
size: .
D: .
V: TRBV28
DNA: TGTGCCAGCAACCCTCTAGCGCCGGGTCGGGGGACCTACAATGAGCAGTTCTTC
CDR3: CASNPLAPGRGTYNEQFF

J: TRBJ2-1
size: .
D: TRBD1
V: TRBV28
DNA: TGTGCCAGCAGTTTATCACCGGGACAGGGGGCTATGGGTGAGCAGTTCTTC
CDR3: CASSLSPGQGAMGEQFF

J: TRBJ2-7
size: .
D: .
V: TRBV3-1/TRBV3-2
DNA: TGTGCCAGCAGCCAAGAATCCTTTTCGGGATTCCGTTACGAGCAGTACTTC
CDR3: CASSQESFSGFRYEQYF

J: TRBJ2-7
size: .
D: TRBD2
V: TRBV6-2/TRBV6-3
DNA: TGTGCCAGCAGTTACTCGATCTTAGCGGGCACAAACCCAGACCCCTACGAGCAGTACTTC
CDR3: CASSYSILAGTNPDPYEQYF

J: TRBJ1-4
size: .
D: TRBD1
V: TRBV28
DNA: TGTGCCAGCACCGCGCCAGGGGGCGGTGGTGAAAAACTGTTTTTT
CDR3: CASTAPGGGGEKLFF

J: TRBJ1-2
size: .
D: .
V: TRBV19
DNA: TGTGCCAGTAGCATCGGTGGAGGGGCTTATGGCTACACCTTC
CDR3: CASSIGGGAYGYTF

J: TRBJ2-2
size: once
D: TRBD1
V: TRBV6-5
DNA: TGTGCCAGCAGTTCAGGGGGCGACACCGGGGAGCTGTTTTTT
CDR3: CASSSGGDTGELFF

J: TRBJ1-5
size: .
D: .
V: TRBV11-3
DNA: TGTGCCAGCAGCTGGGGACACCCGCCCGAAAATTATAGCAATCAGCCCCAGCATTTT
CDR3: CASSWGHPPENYSNQPQHF

J: TRBJ2-7
size: .
D: .
V: TRBV7-9
DNA: TGTGCCAGCAGCTTAGGGTTAGCGGTTAGCTCCTACGAGCAGTACTTC
CDR3: CASSLGLAVSSYEQYF

J: TRBJ2-5
size: .
D: .
V: TRBV28
DNA: TGTGCCACCAGTTTTGCGGAAGAGACCCAGTACTTC
CDR3: CATSFAEETQYF

J: TRBJ2-7
size: .
D: TRBD1
V: TRBV4-1
DNA: TGCGCCAGCAGCCAAGTTGGGACAGGGAACTACGAGCAGTACTTC
CDR3: CASSQVGTGNYEQYF

J: TRBJ2-7
size: few
D: .
V: TRBV6-2/TRBV6-3
DNA: TGTGCCAGCAGCCCCAGGGGTTACGAGCAGTACTTC
CDR3: CASSPRGYEQYF

J: TRBJ1-6
size: once
D: .
V: TRBV6-1
DNA: TGTGCCAGCAGTGGCCATAACAGGGCATTCAGCTATAATTCACCCCTCCACTTT
CDR3: CASSGHNRAFSYNSPLHF

J: TRBJ1-1
size: .
D: TRBD1
V: TRBV7-3
DNA: TGTGCCAGCAGCCCTACAGGGGCCACTGAAGCTTTCTTT
CDR3: CASSPTGATEAFF

J: TRBJ2-4
size: .
D: TRBD1
V: TRBV4-1
DNA: TGCGCCAGCAGCCTGAGCAACCTGGGACAGTTTAAAAACATTCAGTACTTC
CDR3: CASSLSNLGQFKNIQYF

J: TRBJ2-5
size: few
D: .
V: TRBV5-1
DNA: TGCGCCAGCAGCCCGGCTGGTGGGGTGCGGGGTGAGACCCAGTACTTC
CDR3: CASSPAGGVRGETQYF

J: TRBJ1-5
size: .
D: .
V: TRBV6-6
DNA: TGTGCCAGCAGTTACTCGTCAGGGTCCAATCAGCCCCAGCATTTT
CDR3: CASSYSSGSNQPQHF

J: TRBJ1-1
size: .
D: TRBD1
V: TRBV9
DNA: TGTGCCAGCAGCCCCCAGGGGGGGAACACTGAAGCTTTCTTT
CDR3: CASSPQGGNTEAFF

J: TRBJ2-1
size: .
D: .
V: TRBV5-1
DNA: TGCGCCAGCAGCCAGGGGTCCTCCTACAATGAGCAGTTCTTC
CDR3: CASSQGSSYNEQFF

J: TRBJ2-5
size: many
D: TRBD1
V: TRBV4-1
DNA: TGCGCCAGCAGCCACGAGACAGGGGCCCAACAAGAGACCCAGTACTTC
CDR3: CASSHETGAQQETQYF

J: TRBJ2-7
size: .
D: .
V: TRBV12-3/TRBV12-4
DNA: TGTGCCAGCAGTGGGACTGGCTACGAGCAGTACTTC
CDR3: CASSGTGYEQYF

J: TRBJ2-4
size: .
D: .
V: TRBV20-1
DNA: TGCAGTGCTAGTCGAACAGCTAAAGCCAAAAACATTCAGTACTTC
CDR3: CSASRTAKAKNIQYF

J: TRBJ2-3
size: .
D: .
V: TRBV9
DNA: TGTGCCAGCAGCGTATGGGGAGACAGGGAGGCAGATACGCAGTATTTT
CDR3: CASSVWGDREADTQYF

J: TRBJ2-7
size: .
D: TRBD2
V: TRBV5-1
DNA: TGCGCCAGCAGCCCGAGGACTAGCGGGAGGATGGGCTACGAGCAGTACTTC
CDR3: CASSPRTSGRMGYEQYF

J: TRBJ2-5
size: .
D: .
V: TRBV7-3
DNA: TGTGCCAGCAGCTTAAGTGGGGCCAGGGGAGAGACCCAGTACTTC
CDR3: CASSLSGARGETQYF

J: TRBJ1-6
size: .
D: TRBD1
V: TRBV18
DNA: TGTGCCAGCTCACCGTCCAGGGACAGATTGAATTCACCCCTCCACTTT
CDR3: CASSPSRDRLNSPLHF

J: TRBJ2-2
size: once
D: TRBD2
V: TRBV4-3
DNA: TGCGCCAGCAGCCAAACTAGCGGAAACACCGGGGAGCTGTTTTTT
CDR3: CASSQTSGNTGELFF

J: TRBJ2-7
size: .
D: TRBD2
V: TRBV28
DNA: TGTGCCAGCAGACCGACAAGCGGGAGGGCCAACGAGCAGTACTTC
CDR3: CASRPTSGRANEQYF

J: TRBJ2-3
size: .
D: .
V: TRBV18
DNA: TGTGCCAGCTCACCACGAGGGGGGGGCACAGATACGCAGTATTTT
CDR3: CASSPRGGGTDTQYF

J: TRBJ2-7
size: .
D: .
V: TRBV27
DNA: TGTGCCAGCAGTAACCGAGGGCCACCAGACTACGAGCAGTACTTC
CDR3: CASSNRGPPDYEQYF

J: TRBJ2-3
size: .
D: TRBD2
V: TRBV6-2/TRBV6-3
DNA: TGTGCCAGCAGTTTCCTCGACGGGGGGAGTTGGGCAGATACGCAGTATTTT
CDR3: CASSFLDGGSWADTQYF

J: TRBJ2-7
size: .
D: .
V: TRBV7-9
DNA: TGTGCCAGCAGCTTAGCGGGAGTCCCCAAATACGAGCAGTACTTC
CDR3: CASSLAGVPKYEQYF

J: TRBJ2-1
size: .
D: .
V: TRBV14
DNA: TGTGCCAGCAGCCAAGAATACTGGAGGGCCCAGAATGAGCAGTTCTTC
CDR3: CASSQEYWRAQNEQFF

J: TRBJ2-2
size: .
D: TRBD2
V: TRBV5-1
DNA: TGCGCCAGCAGCTCGCCTGAGGGAGGGCCCACCGGGGAGCTGTTTTTT
CDR3: CASSSPEGGPTGELFF

J: TRBJ2-7
size: .
D: .
V: TRBV28
DNA: TGTGCCAGCAGTCTCTACGAGCAGTACTTC
CDR3: CASSLYEQYF

J: TRBJ2-1
size: .
D: .
V: TRBV6-1
DNA: TGTGCCAGCAGTGATCAGGGATTAATTAGGAACAATGAGCAGTTCTTC
CDR3: CASSDQGLIRNNEQFF

J: TRBJ1-1
size: .
D: TRBD1
V: TRBV29-1
DNA: TGCAGCGTCGACAGGGGTTGGGGCACTGAAGCTTTCTTT
CDR3: CSVDRGWGTEAFF

J: TRBJ1-2
size: .
D: .
V: TRBV5-6
DNA: TGTGCCAGCAGCTTGGGAGACATATTCTATGGCTACACCTTC
CDR3: CASSLGDIFYGYTF

J: TRBJ1-5
size: .
D: .
V: TRBV25-1
DNA: TGTGCCAGCAGCCCCCGGGGAGGGCAGCCCCAGCATTTT
CDR3: CASSPRGGQPQHF

J: TRBJ2-7
size: .
D: TRBD2
V: TRBV9
DNA: TGTGCCAGCAGCGTAGCCACTAGCGGGAGTTCCTACGAGCAGTACTTC
CDR3: CASSVATSGSSYEQYF

J: TRBJ1-1
size: .
D: .
V: TRBV28
DNA: TGTGCCAGCAGTTTATTGGGGACTGCGGCTGAAGCTTTCTTT
CDR3: CASSLLGTAAEAFF

J: TRBJ2-2
size: .
D: TRBD2
V: TRBV5-1
DNA: TGCGCCAGCAATAGCGGGCAAACCGGGGAGCTGTTTTTT
CDR3: CASNSGQTGELFF

J: TRBJ2-7
size: .
D: .
V: TRBV9
DNA: TGTGCCAGCAGCGTAGACTCTAGCCCAACCTACGAGCAGTACTTC
CDR3: CASSVDSSPTYEQYF

J: TRBJ1-1
size: few
D: .
V: TRBV9
DNA: TGTGCCAGCAGCGCACAAATGAACACTGAAGCTTTCTTT
CDR3: CASSAQMNTEAFF

J: TRBJ2-5
size: .
D: .
V: TRBV6-5
DNA: TGTGCCAGCGGACACTTTCAGGAGACCCAGTACTTC
CDR3: CASGHFQETQYF